This T cell receptor (beta chain) derives from a study of T-cell memory formation after mild COVID-19. One entry per CDR3 protein results from TCRdb running MiXCR on the 5' RACE reads. The table lists about 150,000 distinct CDR3 sequences, about 6.1% of them singletons. Many counts were recorded for this clonotype. Germline CDR1 is MNHEY and CDR2 is SVGAGI. V lost 0 bases to trimming and J lost 3 bases; unmatched junction nucleotides: 3. CDR3 size: 17 residues. This receptor was obtained from an adult woman who had mild COVID-19 (a few samples of this study predate the infection). Cell type and time point are not known. The chain links TRBV6-5 to TRBJ2-1; 12 bases are shared with TRBD2. Sequenced: PBMCs or a T cell subset sorted from them (not recorded which). CDR3 DNA: TGTGCCAGCAGTTACTCCCTAGCGGGAGGGTACTACAATGAGCAGTTCTTC. This translates into CASSYSLAGGYYNEQFF.